This T cell receptor (beta chain) was recorded in a study of response to subunit inactivated influenza vaccine. The sample holds a few counts of this clonotype. The antigen is undetermined. Study results and limitations: The study's authors posited that every seasonal influenza vaccination enlists few new T cells.

CDR3 length: 13 residues. CDR1 SEHNR and CDR2 FQNEAQ come from the germline V gene (reference sequence). The V and J ends lost 0 bases and 6 bases respectively, with 8 bases between them. TCRdb itself ran the RT-PCR reads through MiXCR, one entry per CDR3 protein. The sample has about 520,000 distinct CDR3 sequences, less than 7.5% seen once. The rearrangement uses TRBV7-9 and TRBJ1-2, with D perhaps matching TRBD1 (6 bases). The specimen was PBMCs from blood, collected around 25 months after vaccination. The TCR comes from a man aged 45-69 years who received an inactivated influenza vaccine. The CDR3 bases are TGTGCCAGCAGCTTAGCTCCAGGGGATGGCTACACCTTC. This codes for CASSLAPGDGYTF. Together with reference TRBV7-9 and TRBJ1-2, the CDR3 gives the full variable domain: DTGVSQNPRHKITKRGQNVTFRCDPISEHNRLYWYRQTLGQGPEFLTYFQNEAQLEKSRLLSDRFSAERPKGSFSTLEIQRTEQGDSAMYLCASSLAPGDGYTFGSGTRLTVV.